The clone carrying this T cell receptor beta chain appeared many times. As yet, its antigen is unknown. With 10-nucleotide random UMIs, 5'RACE was used to make the cDNA. The authors obtained over 160 million TCR-beta sequences from 15-18 subjects per sequencing run. From the 5' RACE reads, TCRdb called clonotypes with MiXCR, one entry per CDR3 protein. The sample includes about 59,000 distinct CDR3 sequences, 3% to 4% of them seen just once. Per the germline V gene, CDR1 is SGHAT and CDR2 is FQNNGV. The length of the CDR3 is 14 residues. V lost 0 bases, J lost 8 bases, and 12 bases lay in between. The data were taken from a study of neurological immune-mediated disorders. General study results and limits: HTLV-1-associated myelopathy had the most TCR clonal expansion, whereas multiple sclerosis had the least (lower than in healthy controls). None of the CDR3 amino acid sequences in expanded clones turned up in more than one subject, which points to private repertoires in all groups.

Sequencing was performed on PBMCs. V usage is TRBV11-2 and J usage is TRBJ2-3; D call uncertain. The receptor comes from a woman in her forties or fifties with multiple sclerosis. CDR3 in DNA: TGTGCCAGCAGCTTAGATGCCGGTCTGAGTACGCAGTATTTT. Translated: CASSLDAGLSTQYF.